Sequencing of this T cell receptor (beta chain) was carried out in a study of early T cells in non-severe SARS-CoV-2 infection. This clonotype was seen more than once but under ten times. Tagging with unique molecular identifiers was applied to individual cDNA molecules. TCRdb used MiXCR to reprocess the 5' RACE reads, holding one entry per CDR3 protein. This table has around 62,000 distinct CDR3 sequences, about 4.9% appearing once. The source is an adult who was a healthcare worker with PCR-confirmed SARS-CoV-2 infection or an uninfected control (not recorded which). The sample comprised whole blood.

The CDR3 region is CASSDSFGPTGQGYTF. The CDR3 coding sequence is TGTGCCAGCAGTGACTCGTTCGGACCGACCGGTCAGGGCTACACCTTC. The rearrangement links TRBV6-4 to TRBJ1-2; D uncertain. V lost 0 bases and J lost 8, with 19 bases in between. The CDR3 covers 16 residues. Germline V gives CDR1 MRHNA, CDR2 SNTAGT.